This T cell receptor (beta chain) was recovered during a study of T cell responses to AZD1222 COVID-19 vaccine. J was trimmed by 6 bases and V by 5 bases; bases with no gene match: 9. This CDR3 is built from 16 residues. Germline V CDR1 and CDR2: MDHEN, SYDVKM. The repertoire was sequenced with immunoSEQ multiplex PCR; TCRdb's copy has only in-frame clones and lacks some. The profile shows roughly 80,000 clones, 85% to 95% of them singletons. This receptor was obtained from an adult in good health. Here the sequenced sample was peripheral blood, taken on day 0 of MenACWY control vaccination. The chain combines TRBV28 with TRBJ2-1; the match to TRBD2 covers 11 bases. The CDR3 coding sequence is TGTGCCAGCAGTCTACTACTAGCGGGGGTGTCCAATGAGCAGTTCTTC. Protein sequence: CASSLLLAGVSNEQFF.